These T cell receptor beta chains were read from a single sample in a study of blood T cell repertoires in COVID-19. Repertoires were generated with immunoSEQ multiplex PCR, while TCRdb's copy carries only in-frame clones and drops some. The sample includes some 210,000 clones, under 90% of them seen just once. The sequenced material came from peripheral blood. The receptors come from a human donor in a cohort sampled during active COVID-19. CDR3s include the opening cysteine and the closing phenylalanine or tryptophan. D genes are given only for firm matches. Rows may omit the clone size; those that give it use once, few, many or a size class.

size	V	J	D	DNA	CDR3
NA	TRBV24-1	TRBJ2-2	NA	TGTGCCACCAGTGATTTGACACCTGCCGGGGAGCTGTTTTTT	CATSDLTPAGELFF
NA	TRBV12-3/TRBV12-4	TRBJ2-5	NA	TGTGCCAGCAGTTTTGGCACAAAAGAGACCCAGTACTTC	CASSFGTKETQYF
NA	TRBV27	TRBJ2-1	TRBD2	TGTGCCAGCAGTTTAACGACTAGCGGGAGGGATGAGCAGTTCTTC	CASSLTTSGRDEQFF
NA	TRBV28	TRBJ2-6	NA	TGTGCCAGCAGCCGCCACAGGGATGGGGCCAACGTCCTGACTTTC	CASSRHRDGANVLTF
NA	TRBV5-6	TRBJ1-3	NA	TGTGCCAGCAGCTTGTCAGGGATTGGAAACACCATATATTTT	CASSLSGIGNTIYF
NA	TRBV7-2	TRBJ2-7	TRBD2	TGTGCCAGCAGCTACCAGCCATCGACTAGCGGAAGATACGAGCAGTACTTC	CASSYQPSTSGRYEQYF
NA	TRBV12-3/TRBV12-4	TRBJ1-1	TRBD1	TGTGCCAGCAGTCGAACAGGGGTAGCTTTCTTT	CASSRTGVAFF
few	TRBV10-3	TRBJ1-2	TRBD1	TGTGCCATCAGTGGAGGACAGGGCGCTGGCTACACCTTC	CAISGGQGAGYTF
NA	TRBV2	TRBJ2-1	NA	TGTGCCAGCAGCCCCACCGCAGCGGTGCAGTTCTTC	CASSPTAAVQFF
NA	TRBV24-1	TRBJ2-5	NA	TGTGCCACCAGTGATTTGATCAACCTGAGGTACCAAGAGACCCAGTACTTC	CATSDLINLRYQETQYF
once	TRBV6-5	TRBJ2-1	NA	TGTGCCAGCAGTCGGACAGATACCTACAATGAGCAGTTCTTC	CASSRTDTYNEQFF
NA	TRBV29-1	TRBJ1-1	NA	TGCAGCGGGTCCCTCAGACATAACACTGAAGCTTTCTTT	CSGSLRHNTEAFF
once	TRBV6-6	TRBJ1-1	NA	TGTGCCAGCAGTCCAAAAGGGGCCACTGAAGCTTTCTTT	CASSPKGATEAFF
NA	TRBV5-1	TRBJ1-1	NA	TGCGCCAGCAGCTCATCTCAGTGGAACACTGAAGCTTTCTTT	CASSSSQWNTEAFF
once	TRBV19	TRBJ2-7	NA	TGTGCCAGTAGTATTGGCGGATACGAGCAGTACTTC	CASSIGGYEQYF
NA	TRBV9	TRBJ2-7	TRBD2	TGTGCCAGCAGCCCGGGACTAGCGGGCCTAGTAGGGCAGTACTTC	CASSPGLAGLVGQYF
NA	TRBV18	TRBJ1-3	NA	TGTGCCAGCTCACCCGAGCAGGGCTCTGGAAACACCATATATTTT	CASSPEQGSGNTIYF
NA	TRBV5-1	TRBJ2-1	TRBD1	TGCGCCAGCAGCTTGGGGGGACAGGGGTTTAATGAGCAGTTCTTC	CASSLGGQGFNEQFF
NA	TRBV19	TRBJ2-1	NA	TGTGCCAGTAGTATAAAGTCGGACAGTTACAATGAGCAGTTCTTC	CASSIKSDSYNEQFF
NA	TRBV19	TRBJ2-5	NA	TGTGCCAGTAATACAGGGAGCGGGACCCAGTACTTC	CASNTGSGTQYF
NA	TRBV7-2	TRBJ2-1	TRBD2	TGTGCCAGCAGCTTAAAGGCGGGACTAGGACCCAATGAGCAGTTCTTC	CASSLKAGLGPNEQFF
once	TRBV5-1	TRBJ2-2	TRBD1	TGCGCCAGCAGCTTGGTTAACTCCCCGGGACAGGGGGAGCTGTTTTTT	CASSLVNSPGQGELFF
NA	TRBV6-4	TRBJ1-2	NA	TGTGCCAGCAGTGCCGAATTGGGGGGAAACTATGGCTACACCTTC	CASSAELGGNYGYTF
once	TRBV7-3	TRBJ2-5	TRBD1	TGTGCCAGCAGCACGACAGGGGGTGAGACCCAGTACTTC	CASSTTGGETQYF
once	TRBV20-1	TRBJ1-5	TRBD1	TGCAGTGCTAGTGGACAGGGGATGGCTCAGCCCCAGCATTTT	CSASGQGMAQPQHF
NA	TRBV5-1	TRBJ2-5	TRBD2	TGCGCCAGCAGCCCCGGACTAGCGGGGGGTGAGACCCAGTACTTC	CASSPGLAGGETQYF
NA	TRBV28	TRBJ1-2	TRBD1	TGTGCCAGCGGAACGGGACAGGGCCTCGGCTACACCTTC	CASGTGQGLGYTF
NA	TRBV11-2	TRBJ2-7	NA	TGTGCCAGCAGCCCGCTCATGGGGCGGGGCAGTCCCTACGAGCAGTACTTC	CASSPLMGRGSPYEQYF
NA	TRBV2	TRBJ2-7	TRBD1	TGTGCCAGCAGTGCCGACAGGGTGGGCGAGCAGTACTTC	CASSADRVGEQYF
NA	TRBV11-2	TRBJ2-1	NA	TGTGCCAGCAGCTTAGAAGGGGGGGTGTATGAGCAGTTCTTC	CASSLEGGVYEQFF
NA	TRBV2	TRBJ1-6	NA	TGTGCCAGCTGGTCTCCCGCGGGTGGAAGGACTTATAATTCACCCCTCCACTTT	CASWSPAGGRTYNSPLHF
NA	TRBV28	TRBJ2-1	TRBD2	TGTGCCAGCAGGAAGCGGGAGAGCTCCTACAATGAGCAGTTCTTC	CASRKRESSYNEQFF
NA	TRBV10-3	TRBJ1-5	NA	TGTGCCATCAGTGAAGAGGGCCCAGGATGGCCCCAGCATTTT	CAISEEGPGWPQHF
NA	TRBV14	TRBJ1-2	TRBD1	TGTGCCAGCAGCCAAGGACAGGGGTATGGCTACACCTTC	CASSQGQGYGYTF
few	TRBV3-1/TRBV3-2	TRBJ1-5	TRBD1	TGTGCCAGCAGCCAAGATCCCCCGGGACAGGGTTCTTTTCAGCCCCAGCATTTT	CASSQDPPGQGSFQPQHF
NA	TRBV5-4	TRBJ1-4	NA	TGTGCCAGCAGCCAGGTCGGGGGTGAAAAACTGTTTTTT	CASSQVGGEKLFF
once	TRBV6-2/TRBV6-3	TRBJ1-1	NA	TGTGCCAGCAGTTACCAAGGGCCGGGGATAAACACTGAAGCTTTCTTT	CASSYQGPGINTEAFF
once	TRBV18	TRBJ1-1	NA	TGTGCCAGCTCACGGGCGGGCGTCGGGACTGAAGCTTTCTTT	CASSRAGVGTEAFF
NA	TRBV6-5	TRBJ1-5	NA	TGTGCCAGCAGGCGGAGTCTCAATCAGCCCCAGCATTTT	CASRRSLNQPQHF
NA	TRBV11-2	TRBJ1-2	NA	TGTGCCAGCAGCCCCCCCGGCGGTGGCTACACCTTC	CASSPPGGGYTF
NA	TRBV27	TRBJ2-5	NA	TGTGCCAGCAGTTTTGCAGGGGCCCAAGAGACCCAGTACTTC	CASSFAGAQETQYF
NA	TRBV7-9	TRBJ1-4	TRBD1	TGTGCCAGCAGCCTCCGGACAGGGGCTAATGAAAAACTGTTTTTT	CASSLRTGANEKLFF
NA	TRBV28	TRBJ1-6	TRBD1	TGTGCCAGCCAAAAACAGGGGGCGAATAATTCACCCCTCCACTTT	CASQKQGANNSPLHF
NA	TRBV6-5	TRBJ1-4	NA	TGTGCCAGCAGTTACGGTGGGGCAGTAATAGAAAAACTGTTTTTT	CASSYGGAVIEKLFF
once	TRBV6-5	TRBJ2-1	NA	TGTGCCAGCAGCCGGCTAGGCGAGCAGTTCTTC	CASSRLGEQFF
NA	TRBV9	TRBJ2-2	NA	TGTGCCAGCAGCGTAAGTGCAGGCCAAACGAACACCGGGGAGCTGTTTTTT	CASSVSAGQTNTGELFF
NA	TRBV6-5	TRBJ2-7	TRBD1	TGTGCCAGCAGCCTCGACAGGGGCAAGCAGTACTTC	CASSLDRGKQYF
NA	TRBV5-1	TRBJ1-1	NA	TGCGCCAGCAGCTTGGCTCTAACAGGTCTGTTAGACATGAACACTGAAGCTTTCTTT	CASSLALTGLLDMNTEAFF
NA	TRBV9	TRBJ2-3	NA	TGTGCCAGCACTCGGGGTCGTTCCCCAGATACGCAGTATTTT	CASTRGRSPDTQYF
NA	TRBV7-6	TRBJ1-1	NA	TGTGCCAGCAGCTTGGAGTTCCTCCCAAACACTGAAGCTTTCTTT	CASSLEFLPNTEAFF
once	TRBV7-2	TRBJ2-1	NA	TGTGCCAGCAGACGGGGGATCGATGAGCAGTTCTTC	CASRRGIDEQFF
NA	TRBV19	TRBJ2-2	NA	TGTGCCAGTAGTATAGATCCGTACACCGGGGAGCTGTTTTTT	CASSIDPYTGELFF
NA	TRBV9	TRBJ1-1	NA	TGTGCCAGCAGCGTAGTTTCGGCTGAAGCTTTCTTT	CASSVVSAEAFF